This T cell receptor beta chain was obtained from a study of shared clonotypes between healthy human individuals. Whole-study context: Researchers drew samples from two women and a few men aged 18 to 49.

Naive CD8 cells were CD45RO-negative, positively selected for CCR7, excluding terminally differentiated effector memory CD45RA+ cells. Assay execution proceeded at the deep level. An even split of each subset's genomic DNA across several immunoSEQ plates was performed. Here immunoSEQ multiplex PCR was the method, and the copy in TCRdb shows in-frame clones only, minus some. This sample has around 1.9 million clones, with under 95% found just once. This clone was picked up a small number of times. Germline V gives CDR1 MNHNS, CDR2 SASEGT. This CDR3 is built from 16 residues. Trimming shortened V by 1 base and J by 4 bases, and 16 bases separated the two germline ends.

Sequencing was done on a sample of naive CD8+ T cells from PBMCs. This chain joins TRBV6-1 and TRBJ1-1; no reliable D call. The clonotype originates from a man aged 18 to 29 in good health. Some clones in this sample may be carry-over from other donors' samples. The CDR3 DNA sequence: TGTGCCAGCAGTGAAGTGAGCTGGGAGTTCGGCACTGAAGCTTTCTTT. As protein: CASSEVSWEFGTEAFF.